The T cell receptor (beta chain) under discussion was sequenced for a study of cytomegalovirus exposure and HLA in healthy donors. About the study: The platform used for the roughly 120 validation repertoires matched that of the roughly 670 first-cohort repertoires, a later analysis reported. Study results and limitations: It was found in a later analysis that first-cohort TCR clusters tended to co-occur in the 120 validation repertoires. Cytomegalovirus association was assigned to more than 150 TCR beta chains. Many donors carried some public TCRs, although rarity characterized most TCR sequences.

Some clones are missing from TCRdb's copy, which holds only in-frame ones; the method was immunoSEQ multiplex PCR. The repertoire consists of fewer than 90,000 clones, with 94% occurring once and the leading ten covering 2.5% to 3.5%. To note about this clone: Its antigen is undetermined.

Germline assignment: CDR1 MNHEY and CDR2 SMNVEV (reference sequence). V was shortened by 3 bases and J by 3 bases, with 9 bases between the two germline ends. The CDR3 is 13 residues long. The source material was PBMCs. This clonotype originated in a woman aged 18 to 35 in good health and CMV-seropositive. The rearrangement joins TRBV27 to TRBJ2-7, with a weak D call TRBD1 (5 bases). This CDR3 reads CASSFSRVYEQYF. The CDR3 coding sequence is TGTGCCAGCAGTTTTTCCAGGGTCTACGAGCAGTACTTC.